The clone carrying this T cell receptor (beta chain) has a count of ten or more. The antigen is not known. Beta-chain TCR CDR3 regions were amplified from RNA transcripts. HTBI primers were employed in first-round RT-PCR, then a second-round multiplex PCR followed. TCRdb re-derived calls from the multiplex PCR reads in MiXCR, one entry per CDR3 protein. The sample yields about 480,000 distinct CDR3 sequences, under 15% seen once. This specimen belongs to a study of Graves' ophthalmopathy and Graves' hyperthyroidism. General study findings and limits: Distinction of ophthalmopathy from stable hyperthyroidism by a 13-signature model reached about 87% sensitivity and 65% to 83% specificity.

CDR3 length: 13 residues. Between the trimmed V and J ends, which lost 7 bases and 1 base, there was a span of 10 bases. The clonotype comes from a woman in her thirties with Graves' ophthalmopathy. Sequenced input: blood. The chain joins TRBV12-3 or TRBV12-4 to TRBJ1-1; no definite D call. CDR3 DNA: TGTGCCAGCAACGGACGACCGAACACTGAAGCTTTCTTT. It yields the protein CASNGRPNTEAFF.